The 32 T cell receptor beta chains presented below share a single source sample, sequenced in a study of blood T cell repertoires in COVID-19. Assay used: immunoSEQ multiplex PCR; TCRdb lists only in-frame clones, some missing. The sample shows roughly 180,000 clones, approximately 87% of them seen only once. The sample consisted of PBMCs or T cells enriched from blood (not recorded which). The receptors here all came from a woman between 50 and 59 years old who had recovered from COVID-19.

V is TRBV27 and J is TRBJ1-1; no reliable D call. The germline V gene encodes CDR1 MNHEY and CDR2 SMNVEV (reference sequence). The ends were cut back, 6 bases at V and 8 bases at J, with 22 bases in the middle. The CDR3 covers 15 residues. CDR3 sequence reads: CASSPFDRGNNEAFF. CDR3 bases: TGTGCCAGCAGCCCGTTTGACCGCGGAAATAACGAAGCTTTCTTT.

This chain uses TRBV28 with TRBJ2-1; 12 bases line up with TRBD2. This CDR3 region has 16 residues. The germline gives CDR1 MDHEN, CDR2 SYDVKM. After removal of 2 bases from V and 6 bases from J, the junction contained 5 bases not matched to a gene. For the CDR3, the DNA is TGTGCCAGCAGTTTAACCCTAGCGGGGGGGTTCAATGAGCAGTTCTTC. It translates to CASSLTLAGGFNEQFF.

This chain joins TRBV21-1 and TRBJ1-1. TRBV21-1 is shown as a pseudogene. The CDR3 length is 17 residues. The CDR3, as DNA: TGTGCCAGCAGCAAAGTTCGGGAGGGCAGAATGAACACTGAAGCTTTCTTT. It yields the protein CASSKVREGRMNTEAFF.

The chain combines TRBV28 with TRBJ1-1; TRBD1 aligns across 7 bases. Germline V gives CDR1 MDHEN, CDR2 SYDVKM. This CDR3 has 15 amino acids. The ends lost 7 bases at V and 6 bases at J; junction bases unmatched: 14. The CDR3: CASTKIRGDDPEAFF. The CDR3 DNA sequence: TGTGCCAGCACCAAGATCAGGGGGGACGATCCTGAAGCTTTCTTT.

The rearrangement uses TRBV4-1 and TRBJ2-5; the match to TRBD1 covers 9 bases. V lost 3 bases, J lost 3 bases, and 5 bases stayed unmatched. The CDR3 extends over 15 amino acids. The germline V gene has CDR1 MGHRA and CDR2 YSYEKL. CDR3 sequence reads: CASSQRDRAKETQYF. The DNA of the CDR3 is TGCGCCAGCAGCCAGAGGGACAGGGCAAAAGAGACCCAGTACTTC.

The J gene is TRBJ2-5, the V gene TRBV19; 9 bases fit TRBD1. The germline CDR1 and CDR2 sequences are LNHDA and SQIVND (reference sequence). The trim removed 7 bases at V and 5 bases at J, leaving 5 bases unmatched. The CDR3 consists of 13 residues. The CDR3 coding sequence is TGTGCCAGTACCAACAGGGGGCCCGAGACCCAGTACTTC. This gives the protein CASTNRGPETQYF.

This clone was detected only a few times. The rearrangement joins TRBV29-1 to TRBJ2-1; 9 bases align to TRBD1. This CDR3 region has 14 residues. Germline CDR1 and CDR2: SQVTM and ANQGSEA. With V trimmed by 3 bases and J by 4 bases, 4 bases remained unmatched. This chain's CDR3 is CSVDTGQGYNEQFF. In DNA form, the CDR3 reads TGCAGCGTTGATACGGGACAGGGATACAATGAGCAGTTCTTC.

This chain connects TRBV28 to TRBJ2-3; 11 bases fit TRBD1. This CDR3 is built from 15 residues. The J segment lost 8 bases and the V segment lost 6 bases, leaving 10 bases of the junction unmatched. CDR1 is MDHEN and CDR2 is SYDVKM in the germline V gene. The CDR3 region is CASRNWGQGVGTQYF. In DNA form, the CDR3 reads TGTGCCAGCAGAAATTGGGGACAGGGGGTAGGTACGCAGTATTTT.

The rearrangement links TRBV2 to TRBJ1-4, with D possibly matching TRBD1 (5 bases). The V end was cut by 3 bases, the J end by 7 bases, with 12 bases between. CDR1 is SNHLY, CDR2 FYNNEI, per germline. There are 14 residues in the CDR3. The CDR3 bases are TGTGCCAGCAGTGATTCAGGGTCTCGTGAAAAACTGTTTTTT. Translating it yields CASSDSGSREKLFF.

V gene TRBV7-3 combines with J gene TRBJ2-1; D is perhaps TRBD1 (6 bases). The CDR3 contains 16 residues. The germline V gene has CDR1 SGHTA and CDR2 FQGTGA. V was cut by 5 bases and J by 0 bases, with 14 bases left in between. The CDR3 spells CASSDSQGSSYNEQFF. As DNA, the CDR3 is TGTGCCAGCAGCGACTCACAGGGATCCTCCTACAATGAGCAGTTCTTC.

V and J are TRBV28 and TRBJ1-5; 9 bases align to TRBD1. Germline lookup yields CDR1 MDHEN and CDR2 SYDVKM. This CDR3 comprises 15 residues. The ends lost 2 bases at V and 6 bases at J; junction bases unmatched: 5. The CDR3 loop is CASSLGDRVTQPQHF. The CDR3 DNA follows: TGTGCCAGCAGTTTAGGGGACAGGGTGACTCAGCCCCAGCATTTT.

This clone showed up just once. The rearrangement uses TRBV7-8 and TRBJ1-1; TRBD1 aligns across 8 bases. CDR1 is SGHVS and CDR2 is FQNEAQ in the germline V gene. Unmatched junction bases numbered 18, after V lost 5 bases and J lost 4 bases. This CDR3 has 18 residues. DNA for the CDR3: TGTGCCAGCAGCCGAGACCGGACGACAGGGGATATTGTCACTGAAGCTTTCTTT. It yields the protein CASSRDRTTGDIVTEAFF.

The chain combines TRBV7-8 with TRBJ1-1; the match to TRBD1 covers 11 bases. This CDR3 region has 15 residues. V trimming: 5 bases; J trimming: 3 bases; junction bases outside the gene matches: 5. Germline V gene lookup returns CDR1 SGHVS and CDR2 FQNEAQ. CDR3 in amino acids: CASSQDRGRDTEAFF. The CDR3 nucleotides read TGTGCCAGCAGCCAGGACAGGGGGCGAGACACTGAAGCTTTCTTT.

V usage is TRBV18 and J usage is TRBJ2-3; possibly TRBD1 for D (5 bases). In germline, CDR1 is KGHSH, CDR2 LQKENI. The ends were cut back, 4 bases at V and 4 bases at J, with 12 bases in the middle. CDR3 size: 14 residues. The CDR3 DNA sequence: TGTGCCAGCTCACTCAACCTAGGGGCAGATACGCAGTATTTT. Encoded protein: CASSLNLGADTQYF.

The chain joins TRBV18 to TRBJ1-2; a possible D gene is TRBD1 (5 bases). The CDR3 contains 13 residues. In germline, CDR1 is KGHSH, CDR2 LQKENI. V was clipped by 2 bases and J by 3 bases, with 7 bases between them. Written as DNA, the CDR3 is TGTGCCAGCTCACCAGAGACAGACTATGGCTACACCTTC. Its protein is CASSPETDYGYTF.

V gene TRBV5-1 combines with J gene TRBJ2-2; tentative D call: TRBD1 (5 bases). Germline loops: CDR1 SGHRS, CDR2 YFSETQ. Deletions cut 9 bases from V and 2 bases from J, with 14 bases between. The CDR3 extends over 14 amino acids. CDR3: CATKQDTNTGELFF. DNA for the CDR3: TGCGCCACCAAACAGGATACAAACACCGGGGAGCTGTTTTTT.

The chain couples TRBV5-5 to TRBJ1-1; D unresolved. The CDR3 has 14 amino acids. V lost 2 bases and J lost 2, with 10 bases in between. Per germline, CDR1 SGHKS and CDR2 YYEKEE (reference sequence). The CDR3, as DNA: TGTGCCAGCAGCTTCTCAACAGCAAACACTGAAGCTTTCTTT. Encoded protein: CASSFSTANTEAFF. The entire variable domain, with the rest obtained from reference TRBV5-5 and TRBJ1-1, is as follows: DAGVTQSPTHLIKTRGQQVTLRCSPISGHKSVSWYQQVLGQGPQFIFQYYEKEERGRGNFPDRFSARQFPNYSSELNVNALLLGDSALYLCASSFSTANTEAFFGQGTRLTVV.

The chain carries TRBV24-1 and TRBJ1-2; D not certain. The V gene lost 3 bases and the J gene lost 8 bases, with 12 bases spanning the gap. This CDR3 spans 13 amino acids. Germline values: CDR1 KGHDR, CDR2 SFDVKD. The CDR3 spells CATSDAGYSGYTF. In nucleotides, the CDR3 is TGTGCCACCAGTGATGCGGGGTATTCGGGCTACACCTTC.

About this clone itself: One junction end disagrees with the germline gene, perhaps due to a read error. Other DNA sequences in this specimen translate into the identical CDR3. V gene TRBV7-9 combines with J gene TRBJ1-1, with D possibly being TRBD1 (5 bases). Per the germline V gene, CDR1 is SEHNR and CDR2 is FQNEAQ (reference sequence). The CDR3 contains 13 residues. In DNA, the CDR3 is TGTGCCAGCAGCTTGCGGCAGGGAACTGAAGCTTTCTTC. Translating it yields CASSLRQGTEAFF.

The V gene is TRBV10-1, the J gene TRBJ1-3; D is unclear. The V gene lost 11 bases and the J gene lost 2 bases, with 10 bases spanning the gap. There are 12 residues in the CDR3. Germline V lookup: CDR1 WNHNN, CDR2 SYGVQD (reference sequence). The CDR3 is CAVELPGNTIYF. In nucleotides, the CDR3 is TGCGCCGTGGAGCTCCCTGGAAACACCATATATTTT.

J is TRBJ2-4 and V is TRBV30; 11 positions match TRBD2. The CDR3 contains 17 residues. From germline, CDR1 is GTSNPN and CDR2 SVGIG (reference sequence). Trimming took 4 bases from V and 6 from J; bases not matched to a gene: 14. The CDR3 coding sequence is TGTGCCTGGAAGGCCGGGACTAGCGGCCTCCTACGAAACATTCAGTACTTC. Protein sequence: CAWKAGTSGLLRNIQYF. The entire variable domain, with the rest obtained from reference TRBV30 and TRBJ2-4, is as follows: SQTIHQWPATLVQPVGSPLSLECTVEGTSNPNLYWYRQAAGRGLQLLFYSVGIGQISSEVPQNLSASRPQDRQFILSSKKLLLSDSGFYLCAWKAGTSGLLRNIQYFGAGTRLSVL.

J is TRBJ1-1 and V is TRBV29-1, with 7 bases lining up with TRBD1. Germline values: CDR1 SQVTM, CDR2 ANQGSEA. The CDR3 sequence is 14 residues long. V was pared by 6 bases and J by 1 base, with 8 bases of the junction left unmatched. For the CDR3, the DNA is TGCAGCGTCGACACAGGGGATAGGAACACTGAAGCTTTCTTT. Its protein product is CSVDTGDRNTEAFF.

The V gene is TRBV19, the J gene TRBJ1-1; 7 positions agree with TRBD1. The length of the CDR3 is 15 residues. Looked up from germline, CDR1 is LNHDA and CDR2 is SQIVND (reference sequence). CDR3 residues: CAITWTGRGVTEAFF. CDR3 nucleotide sequence: TGTGCTATAACCTGGACAGGCAGAGGGGTCACTGAAGCTTTCTTT.

V is TRBV15 and J is TRBJ1-1; the D is unclear. The CDR3 extends over 14 amino acids. CDR1 LNHNV and CDR2 YYDKDF come from the germline V gene (reference sequence). The V gene lost 1 base and the J gene lost 3 bases, with 9 bases spanning the gap. CDR3 coding DNA: TGTGCCACCAGCAGAGCGGGGAGGGACACTGAAGCTTTCTTT. It is translated as CATSRAGRDTEAFF.

This clone was detected a few times. The chain has TRBV12-5 and TRBJ1-5, with 7 bases fitting TRBD1. This CDR3 is built from 15 residues. The junction had 7 bases not matched to a gene; V was cut back by 5 bases and J by 3 bases. Germline-derived CDR1 and CDR2 are LGHNT and FRNRAP. The CDR3 is CASGPRTGLNQPQHF. The DNA of the CDR3 is TGTGCTAGTGGTCCCAGGACAGGCCTCAATCAGCCCCAGCATTTT.

The chain combines TRBV23-1 with TRBJ2-7; TRBD2 is a possible D gene (5 bases). TRBV23-1 qualifies as an ORF whose function is uncertain. The V gene lost 1 base and the J gene lost 6 bases, with 13 bases spanning the gap. This CDR3 contains 14 residues. This CDR3 reads CASSQYLLAGEQYV. For the CDR3, the DNA is TGCGCCAGCAGTCAATACCTCCTTGCGGGCGAGCAGTACGTC.

This chain uses TRBV5-5 with TRBJ1-5; D is undetermined. Germline V gives CDR1 SGHKS, CDR2 YYEKEE (reference sequence). This CDR3 is built from 14 residues. V was clipped by 2 bases and J by 0 bases, with 6 bases between them. The CDR3 coding sequence is TGTGCCAGCAGCTTCGGTCATAGCAATCAGCCCCAGCATTTT. Its protein product is CASSFGHSNQPQHF.

This sequence joins TRBV10-3 and TRBJ2-3, with 10 bases fitting TRBD2. The ends lost 3 bases at V and 3 bases at J; junction bases unmatched: 9. CDR1 is ENHRY, CDR2 SYGVKD, per germline. CDR3 length: 17 amino acids. The CDR3 nucleotides read TGTGCCATCAGTGACCCGACGACTAGCGGGCTGACAGATACGCAGTATTTT. Translated, it gives CAISDPTTSGLTDTQYF.

The sample holds a few counts of this clone. The chain recombines TRBV25-1 with TRBJ2-7; maybe TRBD2 (6 bases). CDR3 size: 16 residues. Looked up from germline, CDR1 is MGHDK and CDR2 is SYGVNS. The germline V and J ends were trimmed by 7 bases and 0 bases, with 19 bases remaining between them. DNA for the CDR3: TGTGCCAGCAACGAGGGAGGTCCGAGGGCCTCCTACGAGCAGTACGTC. It yields the protein CASNEGGPRASYEQYV.

This rearrangement joins TRBV7-7 to TRBJ2-2; 9 bases map to TRBD2. The J segment lost 5 bases and the V segment lost 4 bases, leaving 5 bases of the junction unmatched. The germline V gene encodes CDR1 SSHAT and CDR2 FNYEAQ (reference sequence). The CDR3 has 15 residues. CDR3 sequence: CASSSTSGATGELFF. The CDR3 DNA follows: TGTGCCAGCAGCTCGACTAGCGGTGCTACCGGGGAGCTGTTTTTT.

The chain has TRBV11-2 and TRBJ1-1, with unresolved D. V dropped 8 bases and J dropped 1 base, with 11 bases sitting between them. Per the germline V gene, CDR1 is SGHAT and CDR2 is FQNNGV. This CDR3 contains 13 residues. The CDR3 DNA is TGTGCCAGCCGATCCGGCGGGAACACTGAAGCTTTCTTT. It yields the protein CASRSGGNTEAFF.

This clone is a singleton in its sample. V is TRBV29-1 and J is TRBJ1-5, with a weak D call TRBD1 (6 bases). This CDR3 is built from 12 residues. With 7 bases removed from V and 3 bases from J, the gap between germline ends came to 10 bases. The germline CDR1 and CDR2 sequences are SQVTM and ANQGSEA. This chain's CDR3 is CSARDNNQPQHF. The CDR3, as DNA: TGCAGCGCCCGGGACAACAATCAGCCCCAGCATTTT.